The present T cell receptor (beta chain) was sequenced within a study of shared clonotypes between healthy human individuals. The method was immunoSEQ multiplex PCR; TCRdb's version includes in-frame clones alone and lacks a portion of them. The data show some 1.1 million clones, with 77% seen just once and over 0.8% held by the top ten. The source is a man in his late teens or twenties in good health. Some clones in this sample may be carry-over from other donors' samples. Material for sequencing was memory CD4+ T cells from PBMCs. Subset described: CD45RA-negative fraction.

CDR3 DNA sequence: TGTGCCAGCTCACCCCCGGGGGCCACTGAAGCTTTCTTT. Residues: CASSPPGATEAFF. The chain uses TRBV18 and TRBJ1-1; D might be TRBD1 (6 bases). The CDR3 consists of 13 residues. V shed 3 bases and J shed 4 bases, with 9 bases lying between them. The germline gives CDR1 KGHSH, CDR2 LQKENI.